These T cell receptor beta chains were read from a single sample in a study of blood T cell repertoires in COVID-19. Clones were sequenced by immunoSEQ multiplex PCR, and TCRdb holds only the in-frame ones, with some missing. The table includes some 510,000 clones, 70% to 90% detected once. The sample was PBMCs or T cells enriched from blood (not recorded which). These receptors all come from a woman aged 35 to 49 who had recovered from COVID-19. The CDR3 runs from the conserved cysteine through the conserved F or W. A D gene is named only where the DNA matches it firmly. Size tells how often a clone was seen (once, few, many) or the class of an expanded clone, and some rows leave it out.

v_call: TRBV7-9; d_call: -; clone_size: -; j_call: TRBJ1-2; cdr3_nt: TGTGCCAGCAGCTTTGACTCATTCTATGGCTACACCTTC; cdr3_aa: CASSFDSFYGYTF
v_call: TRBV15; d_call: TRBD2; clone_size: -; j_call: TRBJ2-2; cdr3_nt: TGTGCCACCAGCAGAGTCGGTAGCGGGAGAGGTATAGACCGGGAGCTGTTTTTT; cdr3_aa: CATSRVGSGRGIDRELFF
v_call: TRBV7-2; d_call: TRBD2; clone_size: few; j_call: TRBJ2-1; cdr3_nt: TGTGCCAGCAGCTTAGTGGCGTCGGCGGGAGGGTCCAATGAGCAGTTCTTC; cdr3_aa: CASSLVASAGGSNEQFF
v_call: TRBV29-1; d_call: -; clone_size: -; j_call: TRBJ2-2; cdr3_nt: TGCAGCGTGACTGGGGGGGCTACGAACACCGGGGAGCTGTTTTTT; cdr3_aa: CSVTGGATNTGELFF
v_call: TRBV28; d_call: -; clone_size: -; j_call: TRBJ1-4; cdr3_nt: TGTGCCAGCAGTCTACAGCTAACTAATGAAAAACTGTTTTTT; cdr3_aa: CASSLQLTNEKLFF
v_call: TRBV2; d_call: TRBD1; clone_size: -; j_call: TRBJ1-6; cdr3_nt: TGTGCCAGCAGTGAGGACAGGGGTTACTCACCCCTCCACTTT; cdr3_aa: CASSEDRGYSPLHF
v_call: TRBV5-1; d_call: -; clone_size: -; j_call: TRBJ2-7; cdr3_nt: TGCGCCAGCAGCCGGGATGGCGGACCTCGGTACGAGCAGTACTTC; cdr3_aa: CASSRDGGPRYEQYF
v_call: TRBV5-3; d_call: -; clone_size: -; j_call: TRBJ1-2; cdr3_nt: TGTGCCAGAAGCTCCGACAGGGGCTACACCTTC; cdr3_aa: CARSSDRGYTF
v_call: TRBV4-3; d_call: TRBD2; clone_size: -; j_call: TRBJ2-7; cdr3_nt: TGCGCCAGCAGCCAGACGACTATTCCTAGCGGGAGAGCCTACGAGCAGTACTTC; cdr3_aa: CASSQTTIPSGRAYEQYF
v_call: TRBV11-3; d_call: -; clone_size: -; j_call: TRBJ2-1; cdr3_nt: TGTGCCAGCAGCGAGGCAAGAGGACACGACAATGAGCAGTTCTTC; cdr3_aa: CASSEARGHDNEQFF
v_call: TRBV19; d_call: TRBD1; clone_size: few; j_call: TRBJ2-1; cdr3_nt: TGTGCCAGTCGCCGGGACAGGTACAATGAGCAGTTCTTC; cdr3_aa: CASRRDRYNEQFF
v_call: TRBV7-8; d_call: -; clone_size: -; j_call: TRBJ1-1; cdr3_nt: TGTGCCAGCAGCGCGCTGCAGGGGGAAGCTTTCTTT; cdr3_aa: CASSALQGEAFF
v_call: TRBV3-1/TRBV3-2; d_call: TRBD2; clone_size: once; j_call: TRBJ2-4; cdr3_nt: TGTGCCAGCAGCCAAGATCGCGGGGGGCGCACGAACTTC; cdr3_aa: CASSQDRGGRTNF
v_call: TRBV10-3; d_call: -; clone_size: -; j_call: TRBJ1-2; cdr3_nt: TGTGCCATCAGTACAGGGAACTATGGCTACACCTTC; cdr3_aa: CAISTGNYGYTF
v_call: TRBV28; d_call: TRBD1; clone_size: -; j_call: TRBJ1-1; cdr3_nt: TGTGCCACACTACAGGGGGCGACTGAAGCTTTCTTT; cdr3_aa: CATLQGATEAFF
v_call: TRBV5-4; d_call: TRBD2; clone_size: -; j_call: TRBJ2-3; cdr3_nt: TGTGCCAGCCCGGGGGGGCGGGACACAGATACGCAGTATTTT; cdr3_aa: CASPGGRDTDTQYF